Below, 20 T cell receptor beta chains from the same sample are listed, as sequenced in a study of blood T cell repertoires in COVID-19. Sequencing was performed with immunoSEQ multiplex PCR; in TCRdb, only in-frame clones are kept and a portion is missing. The repertoire has almost 95,000 clones, more than 65% of them found once; the top ten carry around 6.6%. The sample was peripheral blood. These receptors originate from a man in his sixties with acute or convalescent COVID-19.

The chain uses TRBV20-1 and TRBJ1-1; D may be TRBD1 (5 bases). The V gene's germline CDR1 is DFQATT and CDR2 SNEGSKA (reference sequence). V lost 3 bases and J lost 3, with 5 bases in between. This CDR3 region has 11 residues. CDR3 residues: CSARTDTEAFF. Here the CDR3 DNA reads TGCAGTGCTAGGACAGACACTGAAGCTTTCTTT.

The rearrangement links TRBV19 to TRBJ1-2; D is ambiguous. The CDR3 covers 14 residues. Germline CDR1 reads LNHDA; CDR2 reads SQIVND (reference sequence). V gave up 4 bases and J gave up 6 bases, with 15 bases separating them. The CDR3 DNA follows: TGTGCCAGTAGTACTGGGCCGAGTTCAGATGGCTACACCTTC. It yields the protein CASSTGPSSDGYTF.

The rearrangement uses TRBV5-1 and TRBJ2-3; 10 nucleotides agree with TRBD2. The germline gives CDR1 SGHRS, CDR2 YFSETQ. The CDR3 length is 18 residues. V shed 0 bases, J shed 3 bases, and the junction held 10 bases outside the gene matches. CDR3 in DNA: TGCGCCAGCAGCTTGGGGGACTCTAGCGGGGGTTCAACAGATACGCAGTATTTT. It yields the protein CASSLGDSSGGSTDTQYF.

The genes are TRBV4-2 and TRBJ2-2, with D perhaps TRBD1 (5 bases). The CDR3 totals 15 residues. CDR1 and CDR2 from the germline V gene are LGHNA and YNFKEQ. The V gene lost 0 bases and the J gene lost 4 bases, with 9 bases spanning the gap. CDR3 protein: CASSQEGPGTGELFF. In DNA form, the CDR3 reads TGTGCCAGCAGCCAAGAGGGGCCAGGCACCGGGGAGCTGTTTTTT.

The V call is TRBV14, the J call TRBJ1-2, with a weak D call TRBD1 (5 bases). Germline CDR1 SGHDN, CDR2 FVKESK. CDR3 length equals 15 residues. V gave up 5 bases and J gave up 4 bases, with 17 bases separating them. CDR3 coding DNA: TGTGCCAGCAGCAAGATCCCAGGCGGGGGCTATGGCTACACCTTC. Translation gives CASSKIPGGGYGYTF.

This clone was observed a single time. The chain recombines TRBV7-9 with TRBJ1-4, with D possibly matching TRBD1 (6 bases). CDR1 and CDR2 (germline): SEHNR, FQNEAQ (reference sequence). Deletions cut 1 base from V and 7 bases from J, with 10 bases between. CDR3 size: 14 residues. The CDR3 DNA is TGTGCCAGCAGCTTAGGAGCACAGGGTGAAAAACTGTTTTTT. Translation gives CASSLGAQGEKLFF.

This chain connects TRBV7-2 to TRBJ1-1; D is unclear. The V and J ends lost 1 base and 2 bases respectively, with 14 bases between them. The CDR3 runs 16 residues. In germline, CDR1 is SGHTA, CDR2 FQGNSA. CDR3 DNA: TGTGCCAGCAGCTTAGAAGCGGAAACCTATAACACTGAAGCTTTCTTT. As protein: CASSLEAETYNTEAFF.

Note on this clone: Compared with germline, one end of the junction differs, possibly owing to a read error. The J gene is TRBJ2-1, the V gene TRBV3-1 (or the pseudogene TRBV3-2), with a weak D call TRBD2 (6 bases). Germline V gene data show CDR1 as LGHDT and CDR2 as YNNKEL (reference sequence). The CDR3 covers 14 residues. CDR3 sequence: CASSQDADYDEQFF. The CDR3 DNA follows: TGTGCCAGCAGCCAAGATGCGGACTACGATGAGCAGTTCTTC.

The chain employs TRBV19 and TRBJ1-2; 11 nucleotides line up with TRBD1. This CDR3 has 13 residues. Germline CDR1 LNHDA, CDR2 SQIVND (reference sequence). With V trimmed by 4 bases and J by 6 bases, 1 base remained unmatched. The CDR3 DNA is TGTGCCAGTAGTAAGGGACAGGGGGATGGCTACACCTTC. It codes for CASSKGQGDGYTF.

The CDR3 bases are TGTGCCAGCAGTCCGGCGGAGGACACTGAAGCTTTCTTT. Amino acids: CASSPAEDTEAFF. V usage is TRBV25-1 and J usage is TRBJ1-1; D is unresolved. CDR1 MGHDK and CDR2 SYGVNS come from the germline V gene. This CDR3 contains 13 residues. The V end lost 5 bases, the J end lost 3 bases, and 10 bases lay between the germline ends.

The rearrangement joins TRBV19 to TRBJ1-2; D possibly corresponds to TRBD1 (5 bases). Trimming pared 2 bases from V and 2 bases from J, leaving 18 bases between. The CDR3 is 17 amino acids. Germline V lookup: CDR1 LNHDA, CDR2 SQIVND (reference sequence). The DNA of the CDR3 is TGTGCCAGTAGTATATTTCCCAGGGCATCATCCAACTATGGCTACACCTTC. Protein product: CASSIFPRASSNYGYTF.

The chain joins TRBV5-1 to TRBJ2-7; TRBD1 matches at 9 bases. This CDR3 region has 16 residues. The J segment lost 6 bases and the V segment lost 3 bases, leaving 13 bases of the junction unmatched. The germline gives CDR1 SGHRS, CDR2 YFSETQ. This CDR3 is CASSSLTGTGNTEQYF. The CDR3 nucleotides are TGCGCCAGCAGCTCACTAACCGGGACAGGGAATACCGAGCAGTACTTC.

This chain uses TRBV6-2 or TRBV6-3 with TRBJ2-5; 7 nucleotides align to TRBD1. The J segment lost 6 bases and the V segment lost 5 bases, leaving 12 bases of the junction unmatched. The CDR3 runs to 15 residues. The germline V gene has CDR1 MNHEY and CDR2 SVGEGT. The CDR3, as DNA: TGTGCCAGCAGTCCCGCCGCCGGGACAGTAAAGACCCAGTACTTC. It specifies CASSPAAGTVKTQYF.

This rearrangement joins TRBV2 to TRBJ2-2; possibly TRBD1 for D (6 bases). Germline V gene lookup returns CDR1 SNHLY and CDR2 FYNNEI. V lost 6 bases and J lost 0, with 11 bases in between. The CDR3 runs 15 residues. The CDR3 DNA reads TGTGCCAGCAGGTCCAACAGGGCGAACACCGGGGAGCTGTTTTTT. It encodes CASRSNRANTGELFF.

CDR3 in amino acids: CASSLDGQAVYYEQYF. CDR3 nucleotide sequence: TGTGCCAGCAGCTTAGATGGACAGGCGGTATACTACGAGCAGTACTTC. The genes are TRBV7-2 and TRBJ2-7; 7 nucleotides match TRBD1. The CDR3 consists of 16 residues. V dropped 1 base and J dropped 3; count of bases not matched to a gene: 9. Germline values: CDR1 SGHTA, CDR2 FQGNSA.

This clone was counted a single time. V and J are TRBV5-4 and TRBJ2-3, with a possible D match to TRBD2 (7 bases). The length of the CDR3 is 15 residues. Germline V CDR1 and CDR2: SGHNT, YYREEE (reference sequence). The ends were cut back, 2 bases at V and 5 bases at J, with 15 bases in the middle. This CDR3 reads CASSFEGGGGDTQYF. DNA of the CDR3: TGTGCCAGCAGCTTCGAGGGGGGGGGCGGAGATACGCAGTATTTT.

CDR3 region: CASSMGLAGFTGELFF. The CDR3 coding sequence is TGTGCCAGTAGTATGGGACTAGCGGGGTTCACCGGGGAGCTGTTTTTT. This rearrangement joins TRBV19 to TRBJ2-2; TRBD2 matches at 13 bases. The germline gives CDR1 LNHDA, CDR2 SQIVND (reference sequence). V shed 3 bases, J shed 4 bases, and the junction held 2 bases outside the gene matches. The CDR3 extends over 16 amino acids.

The chain joins TRBV24-1 to TRBJ2-2, with 7 bases lining up with TRBD2. Germline values: CDR1 KGHDR, CDR2 SFDVKD. After removal of 2 bases from V and 5 bases from J, the junction contained 4 bases not matched to a gene. CDR3 size: 15 residues. The CDR3 bases are TGTGCCACCAGTGATTGGGGGGGTCGGACCGGGGAGCTGTTTTTT. Encoded protein: CATSDWGGRTGELFF.

This clone was counted a few times. This chain joins TRBV7-8 and TRBJ2-5, with TRBD2 matching 10 bases. Per germline, CDR1 SGHVS and CDR2 FQNEAQ. The V segment lost 0 bases and the J segment 3 bases; nucleotides outside the gene matches: 7. The CDR3 spans 17 residues. CDR3 DNA sequence: TGTGCCAGCAGCTTAGCATATTCTAGCGGGGGTAAAGAGACCCAGTACTTC. Amino acid sequence: CASSLAYSSGGKETQYF.

The chain carries TRBV29-1 and TRBJ1-3; the D gene is possibly TRBD1 (5 bases). CDR1 is SQVTM and CDR2 is ANQGSEA in the germline V gene. This CDR3 has 14 residues. Trimming removed 7 bases from V and 0 bases from J, with 13 bases in between. CDR3: CSAQIQDSGNTIYF. In nucleotides, the CDR3 is TGCAGCGCACAAATACAGGACTCTGGAAACACCATATATTTT. The entire variable domain, with the rest obtained from reference TRBV29-1 and TRBJ1-3, is as follows: SAVISQKPSRDICQRGTSLTIQCQVDSQVTMMFWYRQQPGQSLTLIATANQGSEATYESGFVIDKFPISRPNLTFSTLTVSNMSPEDSSIYLCSAQIQDSGNTIYFGEGSWLTVV.